The source of this T cell receptor beta chain is a study of T cell repertoires in cytomegalovirus infection. Study in general: CMV epitopes that were recently identified and HLA-C-restricted were used alongside well-studied HLA-B-restricted ones. Public TCR beta signature analysis indicated the presence of both CMV infection and matching HLA type.

This CDR3 comprises 10 residues. Trimming removed 8 bases from V and 9 bases from J, with 8 bases in between. Germline V lookup: CDR1 LNHDA, CDR2 SQIVND (reference sequence). In regard to this clonotype: The antigen is not known.

Via MiXCR, TCRdb re-called the reads, giving one row per CDR3 protein. The repertoire consists of some 940,000 distinct CDR3 sequences, with about a third occurring once and the leading ten covering 11% to 15%. Study results and caveats: There were HLA-C-restricted CMV-specific TCR beta clonotypes dominating the ex vivo response. Summed public TCR beta family frequency identified CMV carriers bearing the relevant HLA.

The sample in question was cultured CD8+ T cells from PBMCs, obtained from culture after CMV antigen stimulation. The chain joins TRBV19 to TRBJ2-1; D is perhaps TRBD2 (5 bases). The TCR sequence derives from a human donor in good health (CMV status not recorded). Some clones in this sample may be carry-over from other donors' samples. This CDR3 reads CASAGIEQFF. As DNA, the CDR3 is TGTGCCAGTGCCGGGATTGAGCAGTTCTTC.